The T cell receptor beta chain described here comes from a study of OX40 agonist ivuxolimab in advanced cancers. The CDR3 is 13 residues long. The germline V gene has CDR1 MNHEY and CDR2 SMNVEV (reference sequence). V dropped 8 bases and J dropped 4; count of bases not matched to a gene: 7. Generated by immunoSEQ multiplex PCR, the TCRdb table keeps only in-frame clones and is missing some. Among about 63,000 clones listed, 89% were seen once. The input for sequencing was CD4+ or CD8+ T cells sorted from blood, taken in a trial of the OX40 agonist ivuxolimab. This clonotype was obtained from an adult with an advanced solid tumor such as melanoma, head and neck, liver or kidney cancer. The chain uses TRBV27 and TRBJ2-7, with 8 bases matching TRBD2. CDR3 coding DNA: TGTGCCAGCGCTAAGCGGGAGAGGTACGAGCAGTACTTC. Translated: CASAKRERYEQYF.